The 20 T cell receptor beta chains below were found in one sample sequenced in a study of regulatory T cells in long-lasting Graves disease. In building TCR beta libraries, iRepertoire HTBI primers were used together with Arm-PCR of CDR3 regions. A single record per CDR3 protein comes from TCRdb applying MiXCR to the multiplex PCR reads. The sample records roughly 220,000 distinct CDR3 sequences, about 16% being singletons. Specified time point: newly diagnosed GD, antithyroid drugs for less than 3 months. From PBMCs, RNA was extracted and then used to make the TCR library. The source was peripheral blood mononuclear cells (PBMCs), collected at new diagnosis, from a patient treated with antithyroid drugs. These receptors came from a female donor with Graves disease.

Ten or more counts support this clonotype. The chain combines TRBV9 with TRBJ2-2; 7 nucleotides align to TRBD2. This CDR3 is built from 14 residues. J was trimmed by 1 base and V by 7 bases; bases with no gene match: 4. CDR1 is SGDLS, CDR2 YYNGEE, per germline. Written as DNA, the CDR3 is TGTGCCAGCGGTAGCGGGCTGAACACCGGGGAGCTGTTTTTT. Translated, it gives CASGSGLNTGELFF.

This clonotype was recorded at least ten times. CDR3 in amino acids: CASTATEMNTEAFF. DNA for the CDR3: TGTGCCAGCACCGCTACAGAAATGAACACTGAAGCTTTCTTT. The V call is TRBV7-8, the J call TRBJ1-1; D is uncertain. The CDR3 is 14 residues long. CDR1 and CDR2 from the germline V gene are SGHVS and FQNEAQ. The V gene lost 7 bases and the J gene lost 0 bases, with 12 bases spanning the gap.

This clonotype came up many times. The chain joins TRBV28 to TRBJ1-2, with D possibly matching TRBD1 (6 bases). Trimming took 8 bases from V and 2 from J, leaving 9 bases between them. CDR3 length: 12 amino acids. Looked up from germline, CDR1 is MDHEN and CDR2 is SYDVKM. CDR3 DNA sequence: TGTGCCAGCGCGACAGGAAACTATGGCTACACCTTC. Its protein is CASATGNYGYTF.

This clonotype was observed many times. CDR3 nucleotide sequence: TGTGCCAGCAGCCCCTACATCACAACTAATGAAAAACTGTTTTTT. Residues: CASSPYITTNEKLFF. The rearrangement links TRBV27 to TRBJ1-4; D unresolved. The CDR3 spans 15 residues. Germline CDR1 and CDR2: MNHEY and SMNVEV (reference sequence). V dropped 6 bases and J dropped 0 bases, with 11 bases sitting between them.

The sample holds many counts of this clonotype. V and J are TRBV27 and TRBJ2-5; D remains ambiguous. V was clipped by 8 bases and J by 1 base, with 14 bases between them. The CDR3 runs 14 residues. Germline V gives CDR1 MNHEY, CDR2 SMNVEV (reference sequence). DNA of the CDR3: TGTGCCAGCGCCCGTGGGTGGGTCCAAGAGACCCAGTACTTC. It encodes CASARGWVQETQYF.

This chain connects TRBV10-1 to TRBJ2-3; 13 bases line up with TRBD2. This CDR3 comprises 18 residues. Germline V gene lookup returns CDR1 WNHNN and CDR2 SYGVQD (reference sequence). The V segment lost 5 bases and the J segment 2 bases; nucleotides outside the gene matches: 10. Here the CDR3 reads CASSHGLAGASTTDTQYF. CDR3 sequence (DNA): TGCGCCAGCAGTCACGGACTAGCGGGAGCTAGCACCACAGATACGCAGTATTTT.

This clonotype was observed many times. The chain joins TRBV27 to TRBJ1-1, with D possibly matching TRBD1 (5 bases). Per the germline V gene, CDR1 is MNHEY and CDR2 is SMNVEV (reference sequence). The CDR3 runs 16 residues. V was pared by 4 bases and J by 4 bases, with 19 bases between. CDR3 in amino acids: CASSYRFGGVGTEAFF. DNA for the CDR3: TGTGCCAGCAGTTATCGGTTCGGGGGGGTTGGCACTGAAGCTTTCTTT.

This clonotype was detected many times. The chain has TRBV3-1 and TRBJ2-7; TRBD1 matches 8 bases. The V and J ends lost 3 bases and 3 bases, in that order; junction bases with no gene match: 7. The CDR3 sequence is 15 residues long. Germline V gene sequence: CDR1 LGHDT, CDR2 YNNKEL (reference sequence). The CDR3 loop is CASSHTGQGYYEQYF. CDR3 sequence (DNA): TGTGCCAGCAGCCATACTGGACAGGGATACTACGAGCAGTACTTC.

This chain joins TRBV20-1 and TRBJ2-1; 10 nucleotides agree with TRBD2. The CDR3 is 15 amino acids. CDR1 and CDR2 (germline): DFQATT, SNEGSKA (reference sequence). Trimming removed 6 bases from V and 5 bases from J; junction bases left unmatched: 10. Here the CDR3 DNA reads TGCAGTGCGCATGTTGGGACTAGCGTAAACAATGAGCAGTTCTTC. It encodes CSAHVGTSVNNEQFF.

V gene TRBV15 combines with J gene TRBJ1-4; TRBD1 matches 11 bases. The CDR3 contains 16 residues. Per the germline V gene, CDR1 is LNHNV and CDR2 is YYDKDF (reference sequence). V lost 3 bases and J lost 6; bases outside the gene matches: 6. The CDR3, as DNA: TGTGCCACCAGCAGTTCCCGGGACAGGGGGGATGAAAAACTGTTTTTT. Protein sequence: CATSSSRDRGDEKLFF.

Note on this clonotype: A read error is the likely source, as a far larger clone sits one nucleotide away. It is likely a read error, because the conserved phenylalanine at the end of the CDR3 is missing. Because the CDR3's place on the DNA is in doubt, the DNA is left out and the CDR3 is given as listed by TCRdb. V usage is TRBV7-2 and J usage is TRBJ2-3; TRBD1, the table's D call, was not compared with the DNA. CDR1 is SGHTA, CDR2 FQGNSA, per germline. The CDR3 spans 17 residues, counting both ends. CDR3 sequence: CASSLGPGTGPRNEQYL.

In this sample, this clonotype turned up once. The chain has TRBV28 and TRBJ1-5, with D uncertain. CDR3 length: 13 residues. CDR1 and CDR2 from the germline V gene are MDHEN and SYDVKM. The V and J ends lost 1 base and 7 bases respectively, with 8 bases between them. The CDR3 DNA follows: TGTGCCAGCAGTTTATCCGTACAACAGCCCCAGCATTTT. Translation: CASSLSVQQPQHF.

V and J are TRBV20-1 and TRBJ2-2, with 8 bases matching TRBD2. Germline V gene data show CDR1 as DFQATT and CDR2 as SNEGSKA (reference sequence). The CDR3 consists of 14 residues. V shed 3 bases, J shed 6 bases, and the junction held 6 bases outside the gene matches. The CDR3 DNA follows: TGCAGTGCTAGTGCTGGGACTAGATCCGGGGAGCTGTTTTTT. Translating gives CSASAGTRSGELFF.

This clonotype was detected many times. The chain carries TRBV4-1 and TRBJ2-7; 7 bases match TRBD2. The CDR3 consists of 16 residues. With 1 base clipped from V and 3 bases from J, the junction kept 9 bases outside the gene matches. CDR1 and CDR2 (germline): MGHRA, YSYEKL. The CDR3 DNA follows: TGCGCCAGCAGCCAAGGGCTCCGGGACTACCTCTACGAGCAGTACTTC. It is translated as CASSQGLRDYLYEQYF.

This clonotype was counted ten times or more. This chain joins TRBV10-3 and TRBJ2-7; D might be TRBD2 (6 bases). CDR1 and CDR2 (germline): ENHRY, SYGVKD. There are 13 residues in the CDR3. V lost 10 bases and J 2 bases, leaving 15 bases between the germline ends. The CDR3 is CATTGTVTYEQYF. CDR3 in DNA: TGTGCCACCACCGGGACTGTGACCTACGAGCAGTACTTC.

This clonotype was found many times. This chain uses TRBV28 with TRBJ1-5; D gene unclear. Per the germline V gene, CDR1 is MDHEN and CDR2 is SYDVKM. This CDR3 is built from 15 residues. V gave up 5 bases and J gave up 4 bases, with 15 bases separating them. In DNA form, the CDR3 reads TGTGCCAGCAGTAAACCGGGCCTAGGGAATCAGCCCCAGCATTTT. It specifies CASSKPGLGNQPQHF.

This clonotype was found many times. V is TRBV2 and J is TRBJ2-7, with D perhaps TRBD2 (7 bases). The length of the CDR3 is 15 residues. Germline CDR1 reads SNHLY; CDR2 reads FYNNEI. Between the trimmed V and J ends, which lost 1 base and 0 bases, there was a span of 10 bases. CDR3: CASSEEGGSSYEQYF. CDR3 sequence (DNA): TGTGCCAGCAGTGAAGAGGGGGGGAGCTCCTACGAGCAGTACTTC.

This clonotype came up many times. The chain links TRBV28 to TRBJ1-1, with TRBD1 as a possible D gene (6 bases). Germline loops: CDR1 MDHEN, CDR2 SYDVKM. V lost 4 bases and J lost 4, with 13 bases in between. This CDR3 has 14 residues. This chain's CDR3 is CASSSVGQSTEAFF. CDR3 in DNA: TGTGCCAGCAGTTCCGTCGGACAGTCCACTGAAGCTTTCTTT.

The table lists this clonotype with many counts. V gene TRBV20-1 combines with J gene TRBJ2-5; D may correspond to TRBD1 or TRBD2 (5 bases each). Trimming took 2 bases from V and 1 from J, leaving 14 bases between them. The germline V gene has CDR1 DFQATT and CDR2 SNEGSKA (reference sequence). This CDR3 is built from 15 residues. As DNA, the CDR3 is TGCAGTGCTAGACCGGGACCAAACCTCCAAGAGACCCAGTACTTC. It is translated as CSARPGPNLQETQYF.

This clonotype was observed many times. This sequence joins TRBV5-6 and TRBJ2-5; TRBD2 is a possible D gene (6 bases). V was trimmed by 0 bases and J by 1 base, leaving 10 bases between them. Looked up from germline, CDR1 is SGHDT and CDR2 is YYEEEE. The CDR3 loop spans 15 amino acids. CDR3 protein: CASSLAGTLQETQYF. The CDR3 DNA reads as TGTGCCAGCAGCTTGGCCGGGACTCTCCAAGAGACCCAGTACTTC.